One sample yielded the 9 T cell receptor beta chains listed below, sequenced in a study of blood T cell repertoires in COVID-19. TCRdb keeps only in-frame clones here, not all; method: immunoSEQ multiplex PCR. The table shows approximately 110,000 clones, with 85% to 90% occurring only once. Sequencing was performed on peripheral blood. The receptors were sampled from a woman aged 45 to 65 with active or convalescent COVID-19.

This chain joins TRBV7-9 and TRBJ1-3; 11 nucleotides match TRBD1. With V trimmed by 5 bases and J by 2 bases, 2 bases remained unmatched. The CDR3 sequence is 15 residues long. CDR1 is SEHNR, CDR2 FQNEAQ, per germline (reference sequence). CDR3 sequence (DNA): TGTGCCAGCAGCCCGGGACAGGGGGCTGGAAACACCATATATTTT. Translation gives CASSPGQGAGNTIYF.

The chain carries TRBV2 and TRBJ1-5; D gene unclear. From germline, CDR1 is SNHLY and CDR2 FYNNEI. The CDR3 spans 12 residues. Trimming removed 3 bases from V and 4 bases from J, with 4 bases in between. The CDR3 loop is CASSDLNQPQHF. The CDR3 DNA sequence: TGTGCCAGCAGTGACCTTAATCAGCCCCAGCATTTT.

The chain employs TRBV4-2 and TRBJ1-1; no clear D gene. Trimming pared 3 bases from V and 6 bases from J, leaving 20 bases between. Looked up from germline, CDR1 is LGHNA and CDR2 is YNFKEQ. The CDR3 consists of 16 residues. As DNA, the CDR3 is TGTGCCAGCAGCCAGGCAGTGGGCCAAGGCCCCTCTGAAGCTTTCTTT. Protein: CASSQAVGQGPSEAFF.

The chain couples TRBV10-3 to TRBJ1-1, with TRBD1 matching 8 bases. V lost 6 bases and J lost 4; bases outside the gene matches: 10. The CDR3 is made up of 15 amino acids. In germline, CDR1 is ENHRY, CDR2 SYGVKD. Here the CDR3 DNA reads TGTGCCATCAGCCTTGAACCAGGGGGCGGCACTGAAGCTTTCTTT. It yields the protein CAISLEPGGGTEAFF.

This rearrangement joins TRBV9 to TRBJ2-7; 9 positions agree with TRBD1. The CDR3 contains 14 residues. In germline, CDR1 is SGDLS, CDR2 YYNGEE. The ends lost 0 bases at V and 5 bases at J; junction bases unmatched: 3. CDR3 DNA sequence: TGTGCCAGCAGCGTAGGGGACAGGGTGGACGAGCAGTACTTC. Amino acid sequence: CASSVGDRVDEQYF.

CDR3 sequence: CASSLGLAGGDTQYF. CDR3 coding DNA: TGTGCCAGCAGTCTCGGACTAGCGGGGGGAGATACGCAGTATTTT. This chain links TRBV28 with TRBJ2-3; TRBD2 aligns across 14 bases. The CDR3 runs 15 residues. Germline V CDR1 and CDR2: MDHEN, SYDVKM. With V trimmed by 5 bases and J by 5 bases, 3 bases remained unmatched.

The chain is built from TRBV4-2 and TRBJ1-4, with TRBD1 matching 7 bases. Germline V gene lookup returns CDR1 LGHNA and CDR2 YNFKEQ. V gave up 4 bases and J gave up 7 bases; unmatched junction bases: 6. The CDR3 has 14 amino acids. In DNA form, the CDR3 reads TGTGCCAGCAGCCCGTCACAGGGGCGTGAAAAACTGTTTTTT. Protein product: CASSPSQGREKLFF.

The chain joins TRBV28 to TRBJ1-2, with a weak D call TRBD1 (5 bases). CDR3 length: 15 residues. The V end lost 3 bases, the J end lost 4 bases, and 15 bases lay between the germline ends. Per germline, CDR1 MDHEN and CDR2 SYDVKM. CDR3 amino acids: CASSLPSGITYGYTF. DNA for the CDR3: TGTGCCAGCAGTTTGCCCTCAGGGATTACCTATGGCTACACCTTC.

The CDR3 sequence is CASSPTSGGADTQYF. The CDR3 DNA follows: TGCGCCAGCAGCCCGACTAGCGGGGGAGCAGATACGCAGTATTTT. V is TRBV5-1 and J is TRBJ2-3, with TRBD2 matching over 12 bases. The CDR3 runs 15 residues. Germline-derived CDR1 and CDR2 are SGHRS and YFSETQ. With V trimmed by 4 bases and J by 4 bases, 4 bases remained unmatched.